These 25 T cell receptor beta chains share one sample of origin, sequenced in a study of neurological immune-mediated disorders. Sample time point: longitudinal time-point 2. MiXCR was run by TCRdb on the 5' RACE reads, yielding one entry per CDR3 protein. The repertoire holds some 87,000 distinct CDR3 sequences, with less than 15% as singletons. Material for sequencing was PBMCs. The receptors here all came from a female donor with HTLV-1-associated myelopathy (HAM/TSP).

This clonotype showed up many times. This sequence joins TRBV29-1 and TRBJ1-3; 8 bases align to TRBD1. Germline CDR1 SQVTM, CDR2 ANQGSEA. V shed 7 bases, J shed 0 bases, and the junction held 2 bases outside the gene matches. CDR3 size: 13 residues. The CDR3 DNA follows: TGCAGCGGGGGGACAGGCTCTGGAAACACCATATATTTT. Translation gives CSGGTGSGNTIYF.

This clonotype has ten or more counts. J is TRBJ1-1 and V is TRBV7-9; the match to TRBD1 covers 7 bases. Trimming cost V 2 bases and J 14 bases; bases outside gene matches: 5. The germline gives CDR1 SEHNR, CDR2 FQNEAQ (reference sequence). This CDR3 contains 11 residues. The CDR3 reads CASSLLAGGFF. The CDR3 DNA follows: TGTGCCAGCAGCTTATTGGCAGGGGGGTTCTTT.

There are many counts of this clonotype. The chain is built from TRBV20-1 and TRBJ2-2; 13 bases match TRBD2. This CDR3 comprises 16 residues. The trim removed 4 bases at V and 8 bases at J, leaving 10 bases unmatched. Looked up from germline, CDR1 is DFQATT and CDR2 is SNEGSKA (reference sequence). The CDR3 DNA reads TGCAGTGCTAAAGGGACTAGCGGGGTTTCTATAGGGGAGCTGTTTTTT. Protein: CSAKGTSGVSIGELFF.

This clonotype was seen ten or more times. The chain recombines TRBV20-1 with TRBJ2-1; perhaps TRBD2 as D (7 bases). Germline lookup yields CDR1 DFQATT and CDR2 SNEGSKA (reference sequence). This CDR3 is built from 15 residues. Trimming took off 0 bases at V and 2 bases at J, with 11 bases between the two ends. CDR3 nucleotide sequence: TGCAGTGCTAGAGATGGGGGGGCGGCCTACAATGAGCAGTTCTTC. This codes for CSARDGGAAYNEQFF.

This clonotype was seen more than once but under ten times. The chain uses TRBV6-1 and TRBJ2-2; TRBD2 matches at 7 bases. With 6 bases clipped from V and 1 base from J, the junction kept 11 bases outside the gene matches. The V gene's germline CDR1 is MNHNS and CDR2 SASEGT. This CDR3 spans 17 amino acids. The CDR3 here is CASSEYSSGRNTGELFF. CDR3 DNA sequence: TGTGCCAGCAGCGAATACTCTAGCGGACGGAACACCGGGGAGCTGTTTTTT.

This clonotype has a handful of counts. The genes are TRBV4-1 and TRBJ1-2; D uncertain. Trimming removed 0 bases at V and 4 bases at J, with 9 bases between. CDR3 length: 14 amino acids. The germline V gene encodes CDR1 MGHRA and CDR2 YSYEKL. This CDR3 reads CASSQDGNAYGYTF. The CDR3 DNA sequence: TGCGCCAGCAGCCAAGATGGCAACGCCTATGGCTACACCTTC.

This clonotype turned up a few times. The V call is TRBV10-3, the J call TRBJ2-5; 12 bases agree with TRBD2. The CDR3 runs to 14 residues. Germline V CDR1 and CDR2: ENHRY, SYGVKD. With V trimmed by 4 bases and J by 4 bases, 1 base remained unmatched. CDR3 region: CAISGTSGVETQYF. For the CDR3, the DNA is TGTGCCATCAGTGGGACTAGCGGGGTAGAGACCCAGTACTTC.

In this sample, this clonotype turned up many times. This rearrangement joins TRBV11-2 to TRBJ2-1, with a possible D match to TRBD2 (7 bases). Trimming took 5 bases from V and 6 from J, leaving 20 bases between them. The CDR3 is 16 amino acids. Germline V CDR1 and CDR2: SGHAT, FQNNGV. This CDR3 reads CASSRGRGGAGNEQFF. In nucleotides, the CDR3 is TGTGCCAGCAGCCGAGGGAGAGGGGGGGCCGGCAATGAGCAGTTCTTC.

At least ten counts were recorded for this clonotype. The chain joins TRBV28 to TRBJ2-5, with D possibly being TRBD1 or TRBD2 (5 bases each). The germline V gene has CDR1 MDHEN and CDR2 SYDVKM. CDR3 length: 14 amino acids. V was trimmed by 6 bases and J by 7 bases, leaving 18 bases between them. Here the CDR3 reads CASSRLGVGRTQYF. In DNA form, the CDR3 reads TGTGCCAGCAGCCGATTAGGGGTGGGGAGGACCCAGTACTTC.

This clonotype was observed many times. This chain uses TRBV27 with TRBJ1-5; weak D call: TRBD1 (6 bases). V gave up 11 bases and J gave up 3 bases, with 11 bases separating them. Germline lookup yields CDR1 MNHEY and CDR2 SMNVEV (reference sequence). There are 12 residues in the CDR3. The DNA for the CDR3 is TGTGCCTCAGGGGCTCACAATCAGCCCCAGCATTTT. Its translation is CASGAHNQPQHF.

The gene calls are TRBV28 and TRBJ1-1; D gene unclear. CDR3 size: 16 residues. Trimming left V 1 base short and J 0 bases short, with 12 bases between. Per the germline V gene, CDR1 is MDHEN and CDR2 is SYDVKM. CDR3 residues: CASSLFGRSLNTEAFF. CDR3 nucleotide sequence: TGTGCCAGCAGTTTATTTGGCAGGAGCCTGAACACTGAAGCTTTCTTT.

Many counts were recorded for this clonotype. The chain has TRBV20-1 and TRBJ2-3; tentatively, D is TRBD1 or TRBD2 (7 bases each). The length of the CDR3 is 14 residues. V was cut by 6 bases and J by 6 bases, with 19 bases left in between. CDR1 DFQATT and CDR2 SNEGSKA come from the germline V gene (reference sequence). The CDR3, as DNA: TGCAGTGCCTTCAGCAGGGGGGGCCCTGATACGCAGTATTTT. This encodes CSAFSRGGPDTQYF.

This clonotype was picked up many times. V gene TRBV5-1 combines with J gene TRBJ2-1; the D gene is possibly TRBD2 (6 bases). CDR3 length: 13 amino acids. Germline V lookup: CDR1 SGHRS, CDR2 YFSETQ. The V and J ends lost 0 bases and 14 bases respectively, with 15 bases between them. The CDR3 DNA is TGCGCCAGCAGCTTGGGGAGGGGACGTTTTAAGTTCTTC. Translation gives CASSLGRGRFKFF.

The table lists this clonotype with many counts. The chain carries TRBV7-9 and TRBJ1-6; D not certain. The CDR3 is 14 residues long. Germline V gene data show CDR1 as SEHNR and CDR2 as FQNEAQ (reference sequence). V was cut by 5 bases and J by 9 bases, with 14 bases left in between. DNA for the CDR3: TGTGCCAGCAGCCCCCTAGGGTCCGGTTCACCCCTCCACTTT. Its protein product is CASSPLGSGSPLHF.

This clonotype was recorded at least ten times. V is TRBV11-1 and J is TRBJ2-7; TRBD1 agrees at 8 bases. After removal of 5 bases from V and 6 bases from J, the junction contained 9 bases not matched to a gene. CDR3 size: 14 residues. Germline V gene data show CDR1 as SGHAT and CDR2 as FQDESV (reference sequence). This CDR3 is CASSLTRTGSEQYF. In DNA form, the CDR3 reads TGTGCCAGCAGCCTGACTAGGACAGGGAGCGAGCAGTACTTC.

In its sample, this clonotype was seen many times. The V call is TRBV7-9, the J call TRBJ1-5; TRBD1 aligns across 7 bases. With 5 bases clipped from V and 5 bases from J, the junction kept 6 bases outside the gene matches. The CDR3 covers 14 residues. Germline CDR1 is SEHNR and CDR2 is FQNEAQ (reference sequence). CDR3 coding DNA: TGTGCCAGCAGCCGAGGGACAGTAGATCAGCCCCAGCATTTT. Its translation is CASSRGTVDQPQHF.

In its sample, this clonotype was seen many times. The chain uses TRBV7-9 and TRBJ2-3; D is perhaps TRBD2 (5 bases). Trimming pared 4 bases from V and 7 bases from J, leaving 18 bases between. The CDR3 extends over 15 amino acids. Germline V lookup: CDR1 SEHNR, CDR2 FQNEAQ (reference sequence). The CDR3 spells CASSSIRGEINTQYF. CDR3 DNA: TGTGCCAGCAGCTCCATCCGGGGTGAGATAAATACGCAGTATTTT.

This clonotype has ten or more counts. V is TRBV6-2 or TRBV6-3 and J is TRBJ2-1; possible D gene TRBD2, 5 bases. Per the germline V gene, CDR1 is MNHEY and CDR2 is SVGEGT. With 2 bases removed from V and 3 bases from J, the gap between germline ends came to 8 bases. This CDR3 contains 14 residues. The CDR3 nucleotides are TGTGCCAGCAGTTACGTCGGGGTCTACAATGAGCAGTTCTTC. It translates to CASSYVGVYNEQFF.

This clonotype was observed many times. The chain has TRBV3-1 and TRBJ2-7; D is possibly TRBD1 (5 bases). CDR3 size: 12 residues. Trimming pared 8 bases from V and 5 bases from J, leaving 13 bases between. Germline V lookup: CDR1 LGHDT, CDR2 YNNKEL (reference sequence). The CDR3 DNA reads as TGTGCCAGCGGAAGGGGTTCCCACGAGCAGTACTTC. Amino acids: CASGRGSHEQYF.

The sample holds many counts of this clonotype. The chain links TRBV3-1 to TRBJ1-4; D is unclear. Germline CDR1 reads LGHDT; CDR2 reads YNNKEL (reference sequence). The CDR3 runs to 14 residues. The V gene lost 0 bases and the J gene lost 11 bases, with 13 bases spanning the gap. DNA for the CDR3: TGTGCCAGCAGCCAAGATCGGTCTTCTGGGAAACTGTTTTTT. Encoded protein: CASSQDRSSGKLFF.

This clonotype has only one observation. The chain couples TRBV5-1 to TRBJ2-1, with D unresolved. V lost 0 bases and J 15 bases, leaving 13 bases between the germline ends. CDR3 length: 12 amino acids. Germline assignment: CDR1 SGHRS and CDR2 YFSETQ. CDR3: CASSLGHGSLFF. CDR3 coding DNA: TGCGCCAGCAGCTTGGGGCATGGTTCTTTGTTCTTC.

There are many counts of this clonotype. This chain joins TRBV10-3 and TRBJ2-3; tentatively, D is TRBD2 (5 bases). The CDR3 covers 13 residues. CDR1 is ENHRY and CDR2 is SYGVKD in the germline V gene. Trimming shortened V by 10 bases and J by 2 bases, and 13 bases separated the two germline ends. The CDR3 DNA is TGTGCCACTCACCGGGAACCCACAGATACGCAGTATTTT. This encodes CATHREPTDTQYF.

This clonotype was seen ten or more times. The chain uses TRBV5-1 and TRBJ2-1; D unclear. From germline, CDR1 is SGHRS and CDR2 YFSETQ. The CDR3 spans 13 residues. The V and J ends lost 0 bases and 5 bases respectively, with 6 bases between them. CDR3 DNA: TGCGCCAGCAGCTTGGATTTGGACAATGAGCAGTTCTTC. Protein sequence: CASSLDLDNEQFF.

This clonotype has a count of ten or more. The chain links TRBV6-2 or TRBV6-3 to TRBJ2-4; a possible D gene is TRBD1 (6 bases). The CDR3 loop spans 14 amino acids. Germline V lookup: CDR1 MNHEY, CDR2 SVGEGT. Trimming removed 6 bases at V and 2 bases at J, with 11 bases between. The CDR3, as DNA: TGTGCCAGCAGGCAACAGGGTACCAAAAACATTCAGTACTTC. Encoded protein: CASRQQGTKNIQYF.

With respect to this clonotype: The junction and the germline gene differ at one end; a read error may be behind it. The chain carries TRBV5-1 and TRBJ1-2; D remains ambiguous. CDR3 length equals 15 residues. Germline V lookup: CDR1 SGHRS, CDR2 YFSETQ. CDR3 nucleotide sequence: TGCACCAGCAGCTTGGCCGTCGGAGGAATGAGAGGCTACACCTTC. Amino acids: CTSSLAVGGMRGYTF.